The 8 T cell receptor beta chains below were found in one sample sequenced in a study of blood T cell repertoires in COVID-19. The repertoire was sequenced with immunoSEQ multiplex PCR; TCRdb's copy has only in-frame clones and lacks some. Among roughly 160,000 clones listed, roughly 84% were seen once. The source material was PBMCs or T cells enriched from blood (not recorded which). The source is a man aged 55 to 70 who had recovered from COVID-19.

The chain recombines TRBV9 with TRBJ2-3; possibly TRBD1 for D (5 bases). Germline loops: CDR1 SGDLS, CDR2 YYNGEE. Trimming left V 0 bases short and J 4 bases short, with 12 bases between. The CDR3 sequence is 15 residues long. The CDR3 bases are TGTGCCAGCAGCGTAGCTGGCAGGGAAGCAGATACGCAGTATTTT. Encoded protein: CASSVAGREADTQYF.

This clone was seen a single time. The rearrangement links TRBV7-8 to TRBJ2-7, with TRBD2 matching over 8 bases. V dropped 4 bases and J dropped 3; count of bases not matched to a gene: 5. The CDR3 runs to 14 residues. CDR1 is SGHVS, CDR2 FQNEAQ, per germline. The CDR3 loop is CASSWVRGGYEQYF. The CDR3 DNA reads TGTGCCAGCAGCTGGGTCCGGGGGGGCTACGAGCAGTACTTC.

The chain couples TRBV19 to TRBJ1-1; 10 nucleotides match TRBD1. The germline V gene encodes CDR1 LNHDA and CDR2 SQIVND (reference sequence). The CDR3 runs to 15 residues. J was trimmed by 4 bases and V by 5 bases; bases with no gene match: 7. The CDR3 is CASSPSTGGLTEAFF. As DNA, the CDR3 is TGTGCCAGTAGTCCGTCGACAGGGGGCCTCACTGAAGCTTTCTTT. The variable domain in full, with the rest retrieved from reference TRBV19 and TRBJ1-1, is DGGITQSPKYLFRKEGQNVTLSCEQNLNHDAMYWYRQDPGQGLRLIYYSQIVNDFQKGDIAEGYSVSREKKESFPLTVTSAQKNPTAFYLCASSPSTGGLTEAFFGQGTRLTVV.

The chain carries TRBV2 and TRBJ1-3; no firm D call. The CDR3 is made up of 14 amino acids. Germline values: CDR1 SNHLY, CDR2 FYNNEI. V lost 4 bases and J 9 bases, leaving 16 bases between the germline ends. CDR3 amino acids: CASSGEHLKRTIYF. The CDR3 DNA reads as TGTGCCAGCAGTGGTGAACATCTGAAGCGCACCATATATTTT.

This chain uses TRBV10-3 with TRBJ2-5; 7 bases map to TRBD2. CDR1 ENHRY and CDR2 SYGVKD come from the germline V gene. This CDR3 has 15 amino acids. V gave up 2 bases and J gave up 1 base; unmatched junction bases: 4. CDR3 amino acids: CAISEPGGVQETQYF. The CDR3 DNA is TGTGCCATCAGTGAGCCGGGGGGAGTCCAAGAGACCCAGTACTTC.

The V and J genes are TRBV7-9 and TRBJ1-2; the D is unclear. The CDR3 covers 13 residues. CDR1 is SEHNR and CDR2 is FQNEAQ in the germline V gene (reference sequence). Deletions cut 4 bases from V and 3 bases from J, with 9 bases between. The CDR3 nucleotides read TGTGCCAGCAGCTCGAATTCGGACTATGGCTACACCTTC. It is translated as CASSSNSDYGYTF.

This clone showed up just once. The rearrangement joins TRBV28 to TRBJ1-5; D is unclear. The CDR3 spans 12 residues. In germline, CDR1 is MDHEN, CDR2 SYDVKM. The germline V and J ends were trimmed by 4 bases and 6 bases, with 7 bases remaining between them. Here the CDR3 reads CASSSLVQPQHF. In DNA form, the CDR3 reads TGTGCCAGCAGTTCCCTCGTTCAGCCCCAGCATTTT.

V and J are TRBV5-1 and TRBJ1-1; D perhaps matches TRBD1 (5 bases). Trimming cost V 4 bases and J 5 bases, with 24 bases left between them. This CDR3 is 17 amino acids long. From germline, CDR1 is SGHRS and CDR2 YFSETQ. In nucleotides, the CDR3 is TGCGCCAGCAGCATCTTGGGAGGGACTCACCTCCCGACTGAAGCTTTCTTT. The encoded protein is CASSILGGTHLPTEAFF. The entire variable domain, with the rest obtained from reference TRBV5-1 and TRBJ1-1, is as follows: KAGVTQTPRYLIKTRGQQVTLSCSPISGHRSVSWYQQTPGQGLQFLFEYFSETQRNKGNFPGRFSGRQFSNSRSEMNVSTLELGDSALYLCASSILGGTHLPTEAFFGQGTRLTVV.